This is a list of T cell receptor beta chains from one sample in a study of graft-versus-host responses after intestinal transplantation. No cognate antigen is known for these TCRs. The data were produced by immunoSEQ multiplex PCR, yet TCRdb's version contains in-frame clones alone and is incomplete. This sample has about 100,000 clones, with about 90% found just once. The sample here was unstimulated CD8+ T cells sorted from spleen or lymph node cells, taken before intestinal transplant. These receptors were taken from a human donor who received an intestinal transplant. Each CDR3 is given with its conserved first and last residue. The order of the fields is clone size, V gene, J gene, D gene, CDR3 DNA, CDR3 protein. A D gene is named only where the DNA matches it firmly. The size of a clone is reported for some rows only, either as once, few or many, or as a class for expanded clones.

>NA|TRBV6-1|TRBJ1-4|NA
TGTGCCAGCAGTGAATGGACAGTCACAACTAATGAAAAACTGTTTTTT
CASSEWTVTTNEKLFF
>NA|TRBV19|TRBJ1-2|TRBD1
TGTGCCAGTAGTATCCTCACGACGACAGGGACCCCCCTCTATGGCTACACCTTC
CASSILTTTGTPLYGYTF
>NA|TRBV9|TRBJ2-5|TRBD2
TGTGCCAGCAGCGTAGCTTGGACTAGCAGTGAGACCCAGTACTTC
CASSVAWTSSETQYF
>once|TRBV11-2|TRBJ2-3|NA
TGTGCCAGCAGCCCGGCTGGGACATCCACAGATACGCAGTATTTT
CASSPAGTSTDTQYF
>NA|TRBV9|TRBJ2-3|TRBD2
TGTGCCAGCAGCCCTAGCGGGAGTGTGACAGATACGCAGTATTTT
CASSPSGSVTDTQYF
>NA|TRBV18|TRBJ2-3|NA
TGTGCCAGCTCACCCTCGACCAGCGGGTGGGATACGCAGTATTTT
CASSPSTSGWDTQYF
>NA|TRBV7-3|TRBJ2-1|TRBD2
TGTGCCAGCAGCCCAACGACTAGCGGGCGCTACAATGAGCAGTTCTTC
CASSPTTSGRYNEQFF
>NA|TRBV13|TRBJ2-7|NA
TGTGCCAGCAGCTCCGGGAACGAGCAGTACTTC
CASSSGNEQYF
>once|TRBV9|TRBJ2-1|TRBD2
TGTGCCAGCAGCGTAGAGGTAGCGGGAGGGACAGAGCAGTTCTTC
CASSVEVAGGTEQFF
>NA|TRBV9|TRBJ2-2|NA
TGTGCTTCTCCCAGGGGGGGGTCGAACACCGGGGAGCTGTTTTTT
CASPRGGSNTGELFF
>medium-sized|TRBV6-5|TRBJ1-4|NA
TGTGCCAGCAGCCCGGGGGCAACTAATGAAAAACTGTTTTTT
CASSPGATNEKLFF
>NA|TRBV6-5|TRBJ1-1|NA
TGTGCCAGCAGTTACGCCGGGACAAACACTGAAGCTTTCTTT
CASSYAGTNTEAFF
>NA|TRBV6-6|TRBJ2-5|NA
TGTGCCAGCAGTTACTTGCTGACAGAACAAGAGACCCAGTACTTC
CASSYLLTEQETQYF
>NA|TRBV5-4|TRBJ2-5|NA
TGTGCCGGGGACCCGGAGACCCAGTACTTC
CAGDPETQYF
>once|TRBV27|TRBJ2-5|TRBD2
TGTGCCAGCAGCCTAGCGGGAGGAGGAGGAGAGACCCAGTACTTC
CASSLAGGGGETQYF
>NA|TRBV7-9|TRBJ2-1|NA
TGTGCCAGCAGCTTAGGAAGCGGGCCCCACCGTAATGAGCAGTTCTTC
CASSLGSGPHRNEQFF
>NA|TRBV7-3|TRBJ2-3|NA
TGTGCCAGCAGCCCCCGGGGGACCAGCACAGATACGCAGTATTTT
CASSPRGTSTDTQYF
>NA|TRBV2|TRBJ2-7|NA
TGTGCCAGCGGAGACAATTCCTACGAGCAGTACTTC
CASGDNSYEQYF
>NA|TRBV5-6|TRBJ1-1|NA
TGTGCCAGCAGCCCAGGGTCTACTGAAGCTTTCTTT
CASSPGSTEAFF
>once|TRBV11-2|TRBJ2-5|NA
TGTGCCAGCAGCTTAGATCTGCCGGCTCCCTTGCACGAGAGTGGGACCCAGTACTTC
CASSLDLPAPLHESGTQYF
>NA|TRBV4-1|TRBJ2-3|NA
TGCGCCAGCAGCCCCAGAACAGATACGCAGTATTTT
CASSPRTDTQYF
>NA|TRBV6-1|TRBJ1-2|NA
TGTGCCAGCGAGGGGGGATTTAACTATGGCTACACCTTC
CASEGGFNYGYTF
>once|TRBV28|TRBJ2-1|NA
TGTGCCAGCAGTTTGGCGGGTGTAAGGGAGCAGTTCTTC
CASSLAGVREQFF
>few|TRBV5-1|TRBJ2-3|TRBD2
TGCGCCAGCAGCTTGCCTCCAACTAGCGGGAGGGAGGATACGCAGTATTTT
CASSLPPTSGREDTQYF
>NA|TRBV6-1|TRBJ1-4|NA
TGTGCCAGCAGTGAACACAATGGGGAAAAACTGTTTTTT
CASSEHNGEKLFF
>NA|TRBV6-5|TRBJ1-5|NA
TGTGCCACCAGTTCCTATGCCGTTCTGGGTCAGCCCCAGCATTTT
CATSSYAVLGQPQHF
>NA|TRBV6-1|TRBJ1-1|TRBD1
TGTGCCAGCAGTGAAGTGACAGGGACCCCTGAAGCTTTCTTT
CASSEVTGTPEAFF
>NA|TRBV6-1|TRBJ2-2|NA
TGTGCCAGCAGGGCAGCGAACACCGGGGAGCTGTTTTTT
CASRAANTGELFF
>NA|TRBV7-2|TRBJ2-2|TRBD2
TGTGCCAGCAGCTTCGAGAGCGGACTAGCGGGAACAACCGGGGAGCTGTTTTTT
CASSFESGLAGTTGELFF
>NA|TRBV18|TRBJ2-1|NA
TGTGCCAGCTCACCACTGGCGGGTGGGAAAGACAATGAGCAGTTCTTC
CASSPLAGGKDNEQFF
>NA|TRBV9|TRBJ2-1|NA
TGTGCCAGCAGCCCACCGGGAGATCACAATGAGCAGTTCTTC
CASSPPGDHNEQFF
>NA|TRBV2|TRBJ2-7|NA
TGTGCCAGCAGTGAAGGTTTAGGGAGCTCCTACGAGCAGTACTTC
CASSEGLGSSYEQYF
>NA|TRBV29-1|TRBJ1-1|NA
TGCAGCGTTCCAAGGGCCAGGGATAACACTGAAGCTTTCTTT
CSVPRARDNTEAFF
>NA|TRBV30|TRBJ1-2|NA
TGTGCCTGGACTCCTGGGCAGAACTATGGCTACACCTTC
CAWTPGQNYGYTF
>NA|TRBV6-5|TRBJ1-1|NA
TGTGCCAGCAGTTACTCGGACGGGGTGAACACTGAAGCTTTCTTT
CASSYSDGVNTEAFF
>NA|TRBV2|TRBJ2-5|NA
TGTGCCAGCAGAAGGGACGGCCACCAAGAGACCCAGTACTTC
CASRRDGHQETQYF
>NA|TRBV27|TRBJ2-5|TRBD2
TGTGCCAGCAAAAAAGGAAACGGGAGGGCCTGGGAGACCCAGTACTTC
CASKKGNGRAWETQYF
>NA|TRBV6-5|TRBJ1-2|NA
TGTGCCAGCAGCCCCAGCGAGACAGGCTATGGCTACACCTTC
CASSPSETGYGYTF
>NA|TRBV7-6|TRBJ2-1|TRBD1
TGTGCCAGCAGCCCTGGGACAGGTGGGGGGAATGAGCAGTTCTTC
CASSPGTGGGNEQFF
>NA|TRBV25-1|TRBJ2-5|TRBD2
TGTGCCAGCACGGGGGGGGAGGAGACCCAGTACTTC
CASTGGEETQYF
>NA|TRBV7-9|TRBJ2-7|TRBD2
TGTGCCAGCAGCTTGAATCTAGCGGGAGTCCCCCACGAGCAGTACTTC
CASSLNLAGVPHEQYF
>NA|TRBV5-4|TRBJ1-5|NA
TGTGCCAGCAGCCCGCCACAGGGTACGGCGCTGAATCAGCCCCAGCATTTT
CASSPPQGTALNQPQHF
>NA|TRBV27|TRBJ2-5|TRBD2
TGTGCCAGCAGTTTTTATGGACTAGCGGGGCGTAAGACCCAGTACTTC
CASSFYGLAGRKTQYF
>NA|TRBV29-1|TRBJ2-2|TRBD1
TGCAGCGTTGACGGGGACAGGGAGAACACCGGGGAGCTGTTTTTT
CSVDGDRENTGELFF
>NA|TRBV4-1|TRBJ2-4|NA
TGCGCCAGCAGCCAAGAAACGGCAATACGGTGGAGAAACATTCAGTACTTC
CASSQETAIRWRNIQYF
>NA|TRBV9|TRBJ2-1|TRBD2
TGTGCCAGCAGCCAGTCGGGAGGCGACTACAATGAGCAGTTCTTC
CASSQSGGDYNEQFF
>NA|TRBV9|TRBJ2-7|NA
TGTGCCAGCAGCGTAGGTTCCACCTACGAGCAGTACTTC
CASSVGSTYEQYF
>NA|TRBV7-3|TRBJ1-1|NA
TGTGCCAGCAGCTTATTAGGGGAGGGCACTGAAGCTTTCTTT
CASSLLGEGTEAFF
>NA|TRBV29-1|TRBJ2-2|NA
TGCAGCGTTGTCCCCCTTGCAGGGGACACCGGGGAGCTGTTTTTT
CSVVPLAGDTGELFF
>NA|TRBV13|TRBJ2-7|TRBD2
TGTGCCAGCAGCCCCCCGTTGGGGTGGGGGACTAGCGCGACCTACGAGCAGTACTTC
CASSPPLGWGTSATYEQYF
>NA|TRBV12-5|TRBJ2-5|NA
TGTGCTAGTGGTTCGCCTGGACAAGAGACCCAGTACTTC
CASGSPGQETQYF
>NA|TRBV7-6|TRBJ2-5|NA
TGTGCCAGCAGCTTAGGTGTTGGGTCTGGAGAGACCCAGTACTTC
CASSLGVGSGETQYF
>NA|TRBV4-1|TRBJ2-3|TRBD2
TGCGCCAGCAGCCAAGCCTGGACTAGCGGGACAGATACGCAGTATTTT
CASSQAWTSGTDTQYF
>few|TRBV27|TRBJ2-1|NA
TGTGCCAGCAGTTTTTACCGGGATGAGCAGTTCTTC
CASSFYRDEQFF
>NA|TRBV5-1|TRBJ2-5|NA
TGCGCCAGCAGCTTTACAGAGGAGGCGGGTCAAGAGACCCAGTACTTC
CASSFTEEAGQETQYF
>NA|TRBV9|TRBJ1-2|TRBD1
TGTGCCAGCAGCCTAACGGGGGACAGCTATGGCTACACCTTC
CASSLTGDSYGYTF
>NA|TRBV5-1|TRBJ2-5|NA
TGCGCCAGCAGCCTACAAGAGACCCAGTACTTC
CASSLQETQYF